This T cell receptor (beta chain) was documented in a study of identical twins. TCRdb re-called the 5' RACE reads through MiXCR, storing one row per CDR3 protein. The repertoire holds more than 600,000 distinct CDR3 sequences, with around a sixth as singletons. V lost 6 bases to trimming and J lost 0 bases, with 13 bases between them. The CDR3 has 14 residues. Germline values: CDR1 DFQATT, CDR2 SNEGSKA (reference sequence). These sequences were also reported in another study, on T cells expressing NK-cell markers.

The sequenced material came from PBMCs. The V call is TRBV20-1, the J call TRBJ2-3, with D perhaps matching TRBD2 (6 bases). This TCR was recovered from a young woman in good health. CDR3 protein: CSARASVSTDTQYF. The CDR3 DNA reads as TGCAGTGCCCGTGCTAGCGTTAGCACAGATACGCAGTATTTT.